This T cell receptor (beta chain) was captured in a study of T cell responses to AZD1222 COVID-19 vaccine. TCRdb's copy holds only in-frame clones and misses some; the assay was immunoSEQ multiplex PCR. The table has around 180,000 clones, over 70% seen once; the top ten hold 2.5% to 3%. The CDR3 totals 14 residues. The ends lost 5 bases at V and 1 base at J; junction bases unmatched: 4. The germline V gene has CDR1 SGHNT and CDR2 YYREEE (reference sequence). The TCR originated in an adult in good health. The material sequenced was peripheral blood, taken on day 0 of MenACWY control vaccination. The chain uses TRBV5-4 and TRBJ2-3; TRBD1 matches 7 bases. The CDR3 sequence is CASRPGQRTDTQYF. In nucleotides, the CDR3 is TGTGCCAGCAGGCCGGGACAGCGCACAGATACGCAGTATTTT.